The 15 T cell receptor beta chains below come from one sample, sequenced in a study of Graves' ophthalmopathy and Graves' hyperthyroidism (dated by TCRdb to between 2018 and 2020). Instrument used: Illumina HiSeq 2000. For repertoire sequencing, TCR beta CDR3 regions were amplified from RNA transcripts. The first round of RT-PCR was done with HTBI primers and the Qiagen OneStep RT-PCR kit, and was followed by a second round of multiplex PCR, then size selection and purification. TCRdb passed the public sequencing reads through fastp at Q25 and MiXCR, retaining productive beta sequences. CDR3 protein duplicates are merged, each entry listing the most common genes and DNA. Within this sample are tens of thousands of distinct CDR3 sequences, with 50% to 65% of them counted one time only. The ten most abundant clones make up 20% to 25% of the sample. The material sequenced was peripheral blood. These receptors were taken from an adult man with Graves' ophthalmopathy.

The chain joins TRBV7-9 to TRBJ2-7; 10 positions agree with TRBD1. Germline trimming cut 1 base from V and 5 bases from J; bases unmatched to any gene: 5. The CDR3 has 15 amino acids. The germline V gene has CDR1 SEHNR and CDR2 FQNEAQ (reference sequence). As DNA, the CDR3 is TGTGCCAGCAGCTTAGACGCGACAGGGGGCAACGAGCAGTACTTC. This codes for CASSLDATGGNEQYF.

V is TRBV29-1 and J is TRBJ2-1, with D unclear. Deletions cut 1 base from V and 7 bases from J, with 5 bases between. The CDR3 runs 11 residues. Germline assignment: CDR1 SQVTM and CDR2 ANQGSEA. The CDR3 region is CSVEVTNEQFF. DNA for the CDR3: TGCAGCGTTGAAGTAACGAATGAGCAGTTCTTC.

This clonotype was counted at least ten times. The rearrangement joins TRBV7-9 to TRBJ2-5, with TRBD1 identical over 9 bases. Germline loops: CDR1 SEHNR, CDR2 FQNEAQ (reference sequence). V was clipped by 6 bases and J by 2 bases; unmatched bases: 7. This CDR3 is built from 15 residues. The CDR3: CASSDRGSPQETQYF. The CDR3 DNA reads as TGTGCCAGCAGTGACAGGGGGAGTCCTCAAGAGACCCAGTACTTC. The whole variable domain, filled in from reference TRBV7-9 and TRBJ2-5, reads DTGVSQNPRHKITKRGQNVTFRCDPISEHNRLYWYRQTLGQGPEFLTYFQNEAQLEKSRLLSDRFSAERPKGSFSTLEIQRTEQGDSAMYLCASSDRGSPQETQYFGPGTRLLVL.

The V gene is TRBV7-8, the J gene TRBJ2-7, with 10 bases fitting TRBD1. This CDR3 comprises 13 residues. With 9 bases clipped from V and 3 bases from J, the junction kept 5 bases outside the gene matches. Germline V lookup: CDR1 SGHVS, CDR2 FQNEAQ. The CDR3 loop is CASGTGDHYEQYF. CDR3 DNA: TGTGCCAGTGGGACAGGGGATCACTACGAGCAGTACTTC.

The V gene is TRBV11-2, the J gene TRBJ1-6; D is possibly TRBD1 (6 bases). Looked up from germline, CDR1 is SGHAT and CDR2 is FQNNGV. V was cut by 5 bases and J by 11 bases, with 19 bases left in between. This CDR3 is built from 15 residues. The CDR3 sequence: CASSRRTVHNPPLHF. The CDR3 DNA reads as TGTGCCAGCAGCCGTCGGACAGTTCATAACCCACCCCTCCACTTT.

In this sample, this clonotype is medium-sized. V and J are TRBV2 and TRBJ1-2, with D unclear. This CDR3 is built from 14 residues. Per germline, CDR1 SNHLY and CDR2 FYNNEI. V was shortened by 3 bases and J by 0 bases, with 8 bases between the two germline ends. CDR3 in DNA: TGTGCCAGCAGTGAGGAGGAGACTAACTATGGCTACACCTTC. This encodes CASSEEETNYGYTF. The full variable domain, completed using reference TRBV2 and TRBJ1-2, is EPEVTQTPSHQVTQMGQEVILRCVPISNHLYFYWYRQILGQKVEFLVSFYNNEISEKSEIFDDQFSVERPDGSNFTLKIRSTKLEDSAMYFCASSEEETNYGYTFGSGTRLTVV.

Of note for this clonotype: The junction does not match germline at one end; this may be a read error. The chain recombines TRBV5-1 with TRBJ1-1; D gene ambiguous. Per the germline V gene, CDR1 is SGHRS and CDR2 is YFSETQ. This CDR3 has 15 amino acids. The CDR3 reads CVSSLELGLNTEAFF. CDR3 DNA: TGCGTCAGCAGCTTGGAGCTAGGCCTGAACACTGAAGCTTTCTTT. The entire variable domain, with the rest obtained from reference TRBV5-1 and TRBJ1-1, is as follows: KAGVTQTPRYLIKTRGQQVTLSCSPISGHRSVSWYQQTPGQGLQFLFEYFSETQRNKGNFPGRFSGRQFSNSRSEMNVSTLELGDSALYLCVSSLELGLNTEAFFGQGTRLTVV.

Of note for this clonotype: Since no conserved phenylalanine or tryptophan closes the CDR3, a read error is the likely cause. The chain links TRBV7-3 to TRBJ2-1; 8 bases are shared with TRBD2. Per germline, CDR1 SGHTA and CDR2 FQGTGA. Trimming cost V 2 bases and J 7 bases; bases outside gene matches: 13. The CDR3 consists of 17 residues. CDR3 region: CASSLLGRSGIYNEQFL. The CDR3 DNA is TGTGCCAGCAGCTTACTGGGCCGTAGCGGGATATATAATGAGCAGTTCCTC.

In this sample, this clonotype turned up many times. The CDR3 here is CASSSTGGKGTGELFF. For the CDR3, the DNA is TGCGCCAGCAGCTCGACAGGGGGCAAAGGGACCGGGGAGCTGTTTTTT. The genes are TRBV5-1 and TRBJ2-2, with 10 bases lining up with TRBD1. CDR1 is SGHRS and CDR2 is YFSETQ in the germline V gene. The junction had 7 bases not matched to a gene; V was cut back by 3 bases and J by 5 bases. There are 16 residues in the CDR3.

The V gene is TRBV5-1, the J gene TRBJ1-1; no clear D. V lost 1 base and J 4 bases, leaving 14 bases between the germline ends. The CDR3 sequence is 15 residues long. Germline CDR1 SGHRS, CDR2 YFSETQ. The CDR3 nucleotides are TGCGCCAGCAGCTTGAAGTGCGGGATAGGCACTGAAGCTTTCTTT. It yields the protein CASSLKCGIGTEAFF.

The chain is built from TRBV20-1 and TRBJ2-7; D is possibly TRBD1 (6 bases). This CDR3 has 14 amino acids. Looked up from germline, CDR1 is DFQATT and CDR2 is SNEGSKA (reference sequence). V was shortened by 4 bases and J by 2 bases, with 15 bases between the two germline ends. The DNA for the CDR3 is TGCAGTGCTAAAGGTTCAGGGGCGCCCTACGAGCAGTACTTC. Amino acids: CSAKGSGAPYEQYF.

This clonotype was seen many times. The V gene is TRBV20-1, the J gene TRBJ2-7, with TRBD2 matching 9 bases. V lost 0 bases, J lost 3 bases, and 9 bases stayed unmatched. The CDR3 extends over 16 amino acids. CDR1 is DFQATT and CDR2 is SNEGSKA in the germline V gene (reference sequence). CDR3 bases: TGCAGTGCTAGAGAGCCAGGGACTAGCAGCTTCTACGAGCAGTACTTC. Its protein product is CSAREPGTSSFYEQYF.

This chain connects TRBV14 to TRBJ1-4; no clear D gene. Between the trimmed V and J ends, which lost 3 bases and 7 bases, there was a span of 9 bases. There are 13 residues in the CDR3. CDR1 SGHDN and CDR2 FVKESK come from the germline V gene. The CDR3 nucleotides read TGTGCCAGCAGCCACGGCGGAGGTGAAAAACTGTTTTTT. Its protein product is CASSHGGGEKLFF.

The chain uses TRBV7-2 and TRBJ2-7, with TRBD2 matching over 10 bases. In germline, CDR1 is SGHTA, CDR2 FQGNSA. CDR3 length: 13 residues. Trimming cost V 4 bases and J 5 bases; bases outside gene matches: 2. In DNA, the CDR3 is TGTGCCAGCAGCTCGGGACTAGCGAACGAGCAGTACTTC. Amino acids: CASSSGLANEQYF. Complete variable domain (other parts from reference TRBV7-2 and TRBJ2-7): GAGVSQSPSNKVTEKGKDVELRCDPISGHTALYWYRQSLGQGLEFLIYFQGNSAPDKSGLPSDRFSAERTGGSVSTLTIQRTQQEDSAVYLCASSSGLANEQYFGPGTRLTVT.

This clonotype was counted at least ten times. The chain couples TRBV11-2 to TRBJ1-5, with TRBD1 as a possible D gene (5 bases). V lost 5 bases and J 4 bases, leaving 9 bases between the germline ends. The CDR3 is made up of 13 amino acids. Germline values: CDR1 SGHAT, CDR2 FQNNGV. The CDR3 DNA sequence: TGTGCCAGCAGCCGGGACGGGAATCAGCCCCAGCATTTT. It is translated as CASSRDGNQPQHF.